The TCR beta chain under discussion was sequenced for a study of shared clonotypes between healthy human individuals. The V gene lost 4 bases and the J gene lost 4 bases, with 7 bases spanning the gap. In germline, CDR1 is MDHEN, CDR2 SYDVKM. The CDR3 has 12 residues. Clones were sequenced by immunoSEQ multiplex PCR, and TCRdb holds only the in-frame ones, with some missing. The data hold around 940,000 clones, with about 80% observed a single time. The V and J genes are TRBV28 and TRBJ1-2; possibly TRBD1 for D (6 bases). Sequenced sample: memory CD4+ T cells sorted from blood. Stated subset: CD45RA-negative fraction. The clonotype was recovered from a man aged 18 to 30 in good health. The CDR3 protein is CASSWTVYGYTF. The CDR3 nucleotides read TGTGCCAGCAGTTGGACAGTCTATGGCTACACCTTC.